One and the same sample provided the 32 T cell receptor beta chains below, sequenced in a study of metastatic and nonmetastatic thyroid tumors. Via MiXCR, TCRdb re-called the PCR reads. The data hold about 40,000 clones, with around 16% observed a single time. Until they underwent thyroid surgery, no patient had received any treatment. Sequencing input: tumor tissue. All receptors come from a female donor with papillary thyroid cancer or a benign thyroid nodule (not recorded which). Some clones in this sample may be carry-over from other donors' samples.

With regard to this clone: At one boundary the junction diverges from the germline segment, which might be a read error. The chain employs TRBV4-2 and TRBJ2-3; 7 nucleotides line up with TRBD1. The germline V gene has CDR1 LGHNA and CDR2 YNFKEQ. This CDR3 comprises 16 residues. The CDR3 region is CASCPEGGAFSDTQEF. In DNA form, the CDR3 reads TGTGCCAGCTGCCCGGAAGGGGGCGCTTTTTCAGATACGCAGGAATTT.

At least ten counts were recorded for this clone. Just one base apart from a much larger clone, this may be a read error. The chain couples TRBV30 to TRBJ2-1; TRBD2 aligns across 10 bases. The germline V gene encodes CDR1 GTSNPN and CDR2 SVGIG (reference sequence). This CDR3 is 14 amino acids long. Trimming at V came to 5 bases and at J to 10 bases, leaving 11 bases not matched to a gene. CDR3: CAWGSGGSWAEQFF. DNA for the CDR3: TGTGCCTGGGGTAGCGGGGGGTCCTGGGCGGAGCAGTTCTTC.

This clone came up many times. The V call is TRBV5-1, the J call TRBJ2-5; a weak D match, TRBD1 (5 bases). CDR1 and CDR2 (germline): SGHRS, YFSETQ. This CDR3 has 15 residues. V lost 5 bases to trimming and J lost 0 bases, with 14 bases between them. This chain's CDR3 is CASRASQAYQETQYF. The CDR3 region has the DNA TGCGCCAGCAGGGCATCACAGGCGTACCAAGAGACCCAGTACTTC.

This rearrangement joins TRBV4-1 to TRBJ2-1; 10 nucleotides align to TRBD1. Germline V CDR1 and CDR2: MGHRA, YSYEKL. The CDR3 consists of 19 residues. V gave up 7 bases and J gave up 7 bases; unmatched junction bases: 22. The CDR3 spells CASKNLLLRGTGEGNEQFF. The CDR3 region has the DNA TGCGCCAGCAAGAATCTGCTCCTACGAGGGACAGGGGAGGGAAATGAGCAGTTCTTC.

The chain recombines TRBV9 with TRBJ1-6; possibly TRBD1 for D (6 bases). The germline V gene has CDR1 SGDLS and CDR2 YYNGEE. This CDR3 spans 16 amino acids. Trimming took 2 bases from V and 5 from J, leaving 14 bases between them. The CDR3 sequence is CASSVGGGWNNSPLHF. CDR3 DNA: TGTGCCAGCAGCGTCGGAGGGGGGTGGAATAATTCACCCCTCCACTTT.

This clone was seen only a few times. The chain links TRBV7-2 to TRBJ2-1, with a tentative D call TRBD2 (5 bases). V lost 1 base and J 12 bases, leaving 16 bases between the germline ends. The germline CDR1 and CDR2 sequences are SGHTA and FQGNSA. CDR3 length: 14 residues. CDR3 amino acids: CASSLGGMPVVQFF. CDR3 DNA sequence: TGTGCCAGCAGCTTAGGAGGGATGCCGGTAGTGCAGTTCTTC.

This clone occurred once. The J gene is TRBJ2-7, the V gene TRBV20-1, with 10 positions matching TRBD2. Germline trimming cut 3 bases from V and 11 bases from J; bases unmatched to any gene: 19. The CDR3 runs to 16 residues. Germline V CDR1 and CDR2: DFQATT, SNEGSKA (reference sequence). The CDR3 spells CSARLARTSGMGEKYF. In nucleotides, the CDR3 is TGCAGTGCTAGGCTAGCACGGACTAGCGGCATGGGGGAGAAGTACTTC.

Only one count was recorded for this clone. This chain's CDR3 is CSARRVYCYTF. The CDR3 coding sequence is TGCAGTGCTAGGAGAGTATATTGCTACACCTTC. The chain carries TRBV20-1 and TRBJ1-2; D not certain. With 3 bases removed from V and 9 bases from J, the gap between germline ends came to 11 bases. CDR3 length: 11 residues. Per the germline V gene, CDR1 is DFQATT and CDR2 is SNEGSKA (reference sequence).

This chain uses TRBV28 with TRBJ1-1; the D is unclear. The CDR3 consists of 14 residues. The germline V gene encodes CDR1 MDHEN and CDR2 SYDVKM. Trimming left V 3 bases short and J 2 bases short, with 10 bases between. The CDR3 DNA follows: TGTGCCAGCAGTTTCCCAACCCTCAACACTGAAGCTTTCTTT. Residues: CASSFPTLNTEAFF.

V usage is TRBV20-1 and J usage is TRBJ2-3, with D perhaps TRBD1 (5 bases). Trimming removed 7 bases at V and 2 bases at J, with 22 bases between. The CDR3 covers 16 residues. Germline V gene data show CDR1 as DFQATT and CDR2 as SNEGSKA (reference sequence). The DNA for the CDR3 is TGCAGTGATAGGTGGGAAAGGGGATTTTACACAGATACGCAGTATTTT. It translates to CSDRWERGFYTDTQYF.

This clone was detected ten times or more. CDR3 sequence (DNA): TGTGCCAGCAGTGAAGCGACCTACGAGCAGTACTTC. Amino acid sequence: CASSEATYEQYF. The chain links TRBV6-1 to TRBJ2-7; no definite D call. From germline, CDR1 is MNHNS and CDR2 SASEGT. Trimming stripped 0 bases from V and 2 bases from J, with 2 bases between. This CDR3 spans 12 amino acids.

There are many counts of this clone. This chain links TRBV5-1 with TRBJ1-6; D is perhaps TRBD1 (6 bases). CDR3 length: 15 amino acids. Deletions cut 0 bases from V and 7 bases from J, with 11 bases between. Germline loops: CDR1 SGHRS, CDR2 YFSETQ. The CDR3 DNA follows: TGCGCCAGCAGCTTGGGGGGGCTGGACAATTCACCCCTCCACTTT. Translated, it gives CASSLGGLDNSPLHF. The full variable domain, rest sourced from reference TRBV5-1 and TRBJ1-6, is KAGVTQTPRYLIKTRGQQVTLSCSPISGHRSVSWYQQTPGQGLQFLFEYFSETQRNKGNFPGRFSGRQFSNSRSEMNVSTLELGDSALYLCASSLGGLDNSPLHFGNGTRLTVT.

This clone has a count of ten or more. The identical CDR3 is also encoded by other nucleotide sequences in the sample. This rearrangement joins TRBV12-3 or TRBV12-4 to TRBJ2-1, with unresolved D. The CDR3 has 11 amino acids. The V end was cut by 4 bases, the J end by 2 bases, with 0 bases between. The CDR3 loop is CASSSYNEQFF. The CDR3, as DNA: TGTGCCAGCAGTTCCTACAATGAGCAGTTCTTC.

The table lists this clone with many counts. The chain combines TRBV19 with TRBJ2-3; D is uncertain. CDR1 and CDR2 (germline): LNHDA, SQIVND (reference sequence). The V end was cut by 4 bases, the J end by 0 bases, with 5 bases between. The length of the CDR3 is 13 residues. CDR3 sequence reads: CASSKDSTDTQYF. The CDR3 DNA is TGTGCCAGTAGTAAAGACAGCACAGATACGCAGTATTTT.

About this clone: An end of the junction does not agree with germline; a read error may underlie this. This chain links TRBV27 with TRBJ2-7, with 9 nucleotides matching TRBD2. The CDR3 loop spans 15 amino acids. Looked up from germline, CDR1 is MNHEY and CDR2 is SMNVEV (reference sequence). CDR3 in amino acids: CPSNRSGTSPDEKYF. The CDR3 DNA reads TGTCCCAGCAATCGTTCCGGGACTAGCCCTGACGAGAAGTACTTC.

V and J are TRBV5-1 and TRBJ2-5, with D perhaps matching TRBD1 (6 bases). Trimming took 2 bases from V and 2 from J, leaving 10 bases between them. The germline CDR1 and CDR2 sequences are SGHRS and YFSETQ. This CDR3 is 14 amino acids long. DNA for the CDR3: TGCGCCAGCAGCTTTCAGGGGAGACAAGAGACCCAGTACTTC. Amino acid sequence: CASSFQGRQETQYF. Variable domain in full (rest from reference TRBV5-1 and TRBJ2-5): KAGVTQTPRYLIKTRGQQVTLSCSPISGHRSVSWYQQTPGQGLQFLFEYFSETQRNKGNFPGRFSGRQFSNSRSEMNVSTLELGDSALYLCASSFQGRQETQYFGPGTRLLVL.

This clone was detected ten times or more. This chain connects TRBV5-1 to TRBJ1-2; the match to TRBD1 covers 7 bases. CDR3 length equals 14 residues. The trim removed 5 bases at V and 4 bases at J, leaving 8 bases unmatched. CDR1 and CDR2 from the germline V gene are SGHRS and YFSETQ. DNA of the CDR3: TGCGCCAGCAGACATCGACAGGGCTTCTATGGCTACACCTTC. Translating gives CASRHRQGFYGYTF.

This clone was observed at least ten times. This chain uses TRBV12-3 or TRBV12-4 with TRBJ1-1; D is ambiguous. The CDR3 sequence is 14 residues long. The V gene lost 0 bases and the J gene lost 5 bases, with 10 bases spanning the gap. Here the CDR3 reads CASSLAGEWTEAFF. As DNA, the CDR3 is TGTGCCAGCAGTTTAGCCGGGGAGTGGACTGAAGCTTTCTTT.

This clone was seen at least ten times. The rearrangement uses TRBV4-3 and TRBJ2-7, with D unresolved. CDR3 length equals 16 residues. The V and J ends lost 4 bases and 0 bases respectively, with 16 bases between them. The germline V gene has CDR1 LGHNA and CDR2 YSLEER. As DNA, the CDR3 is TGCGCCAGCAGCCGAGCCGTTGGGCTTAGCTCCTACGAGCAGTACTTC. Encoded protein: CASSRAVGLSSYEQYF.

This clone was seen repeatedly, ten times or more. The chain combines TRBV5-6 with TRBJ2-4, with unresolved D. The length of the CDR3 is 14 residues. Trimming shortened V by 4 bases and J by 6 bases, and 14 bases separated the two germline ends. Germline V gene lookup returns CDR1 SGHDT and CDR2 YYEEEE. The CDR3 DNA sequence: TGTGCCAGCAGCCCTGACCCCAGAGGAAACATTCAGTACTTC. Its translation: CASSPDPRGNIQYF.

This clone was observed at least ten times. The chain couples TRBV30 to TRBJ2-5; no clear D. The CDR3 extends over 12 amino acids. V gave up 2 bases and J gave up 5 bases, with 9 bases separating them. Germline V gives CDR1 GTSNPN, CDR2 SVGIG (reference sequence). Here the CDR3 reads CAWSSLSETQYF. DNA of the CDR3: TGTGCCTGGAGTTCACTTTCGGAGACCCAGTACTTC.

This clone was recorded many times. J is TRBJ1-2 and V is TRBV4-3; D gene uncertain. Germline CDR1 is LGHNA and CDR2 is YSLEER. The CDR3 has 16 amino acids. V lost 0 bases and J lost 3, with 14 bases in between. The CDR3 region has the DNA TGCGCCAGCAGCCAAGATAACGCACCGACGGACTATGGCTACACCTTC. Its protein product is CASSQDNAPTDYGYTF.

The CDR3 coding sequence is TGTGCCAGCAGCTCCTGGACAGGGGATAACACCGGGGAGCTGTTTTTT. Translated: CASSSWTGDNTGELFF. The rearrangement uses TRBV5-6 and TRBJ2-2, with 9 bases fitting TRBD1. The CDR3 runs to 16 residues. Germline V gene lookup returns CDR1 SGHDT and CDR2 YYEEEE. Trimming took 3 bases from V and 2 from J; bases not matched to a gene: 5.

This clone occurred a few times. It may be a read error: a sequence one base away is much more abundant. Other DNA sequences in the same sample also yield this CDR3. The CDR3 DNA reads as TGCGCCAGCAGCCAACTAGCGGGGGGGCTCGATACGCAGTATTTT. It translates to CASSQLAGGLDTQYF. The rearrangement joins TRBV4-3 to TRBJ2-3; 12 bases are a match to TRBD2. The CDR3 sequence is 15 residues long. Germline CDR1 is LGHNA and CDR2 is YSLEER. With V trimmed by 2 bases and J by 6 bases, 3 bases remained unmatched.

Worth noting for this clone: A read error is possible here, since a much larger clone lies one base away. The V gene is TRBV19, the J gene TRBJ2-6; 8 positions agree with TRBD2. CDR1 and CDR2 (germline): LNHDA, SQIVND (reference sequence). The CDR3 consists of 19 residues. This chain's CDR3 is CASSQGRGEANSGANALTF. CDR3 nucleotides: TGTGCCAGTAGCCAGGGGCGGGGGGAGGCCAACTCTGGGGCCAACGCCCTGACTTTC.

This clone was found many times. V usage is TRBV11-2 and J usage is TRBJ1-3; D not resolved. From germline, CDR1 is SGHAT and CDR2 FQNNGV. This CDR3 has 16 residues. V was pared by 7 bases and J by 0 bases, with 16 bases between. DNA of the CDR3: TGTGCCAGCACTCCACGCCCGGTCAGCTCTGGAAACACCATATATTTT. Translation: CASTPRPVSSGNTIYF.

This clone is labeled as medium-sized (0.01 to 0.1%). The chain couples TRBV24-1 to TRBJ2-3; D remains unclear. V was clipped by 3 bases and J by 2 bases, with 8 bases between them. CDR3 length: 14 amino acids. CDR1 KGHDR and CDR2 SFDVKD come from the germline V gene. The CDR3 nucleotides read TGTGCCACCAGTGATAACGGATTCACAGATACGCAGTATTTT. This translates into CATSDNGFTDTQYF.

Note on this clone: A much larger clonotype is one base distant, so this may be a read error. The chain carries TRBV25-1 and TRBJ2-5; maybe TRBD2 (5 bases). Germline V gene lookup returns CDR1 MGHDK and CDR2 SYGVNS. The CDR3 has 13 amino acids. CDR3 nucleotide sequence: TGTTCCAGCAGTGTTTGGGGAGAAGAGACCCAGTACTTC. Its protein product is CSSSVWGEETQYF.

This clone has a count of ten or more. The J gene is TRBJ2-1, the V gene TRBV24-1, with TRBD2 matching 7 bases. This CDR3 contains 15 residues. The junction had 7 bases not matched to a gene; V was cut back by 5 bases and J by 4 bases. In germline, CDR1 is KGHDR, CDR2 SFDVKD. The CDR3 protein is CATSGGLAEYNEQFF. The DNA for the CDR3 is TGTGCCACCAGTGGCGGCCTAGCGGAATACAATGAGCAGTTCTTC.

This clone was detected many times. The gene calls are TRBV20-1 and TRBJ2-5, with no clear D. From germline, CDR1 is DFQATT and CDR2 SNEGSKA (reference sequence). V lost 3 bases and J lost 6, with 8 bases in between. CDR3 length: 11 amino acids. The CDR3 region is CSASQVQTQYF. CDR3 bases: TGCAGTGCTAGTCAAGTACAGACCCAGTACTTC.

The chain uses TRBV20-1 and TRBJ2-7, with 8 bases matching TRBD1. Germline values: CDR1 DFQATT, CDR2 SNEGSKA (reference sequence). The CDR3 sequence is 14 residues long. V lost 2 bases to trimming and J lost 5 bases; unmatched junction nucleotides: 8. For the CDR3, the DNA is TGCAGTGCTAGACAAACAGGGGGTCGGGACGAGCAGTACTTC. Amino acid sequence: CSARQTGGRDEQYF.

This clone was counted ten times or more. The V call is TRBV6-1, the J call TRBJ1-3, with 8 bases matching TRBD1. Germline CDR1 reads MNHNS; CDR2 reads SASEGT. The junction had 5 bases not matched to a gene; V was cut back by 6 bases and J by 1 base. The CDR3 has 15 residues. The chain's CDR3 is CASRSRGPSGNTIYF. The CDR3 DNA follows: TGTGCCAGCAGGTCCAGGGGGCCGTCTGGAAACACCATATATTTT.